Only one count was recorded for the clone carrying this TCR beta chain. Its specificity is not known. The germline V gene has CDR1 MNHEY and CDR2 SMNVEV (reference sequence). The CDR3 runs 14 residues. The V and J ends lost 1 base and 0 bases respectively, with 6 bases between them. The entry originates in a study of OX40 agonist ivuxolimab in advanced cancers. Study background: Head and neck, renal cell, melanoma or hepatocellular carcinoma were the cancers that dose-escalation patients had.

Measured with immunoSEQ multiplex PCR; TCRdb has only the in-frame clones, and not every one. This repertoire shows tens of thousands of clones, about 78% found once; its top ten account for approximately 2%. Whole-study results and caveats: Expanded clones were, on average, more numerous in CD8+ T cells than in CD4+.

Patients who had autoimmune disease history or got systemic immunosuppression were left out. The TCR originated in an adult with an advanced solid tumor such as melanoma, head and neck, liver or kidney cancer. The rearrangement links TRBV27 to TRBJ1-1; a weak D match, TRBD1 (5 bases). Specimen: CD4+ or CD8+ T cells sorted from blood, collected in a trial of the OX40 agonist ivuxolimab. CDR3 amino acids: CASSLLGLNTEAFF. The CDR3 DNA sequence: TGTGCCAGCAGTTTATTGGGACTGAACACTGAAGCTTTCTTT.